This T cell receptor beta chain was identified in a study of PD-L1 blockade in urothelial cancer. Study summary: Male sex and bladder-origin urothelial cancer were recorded for about 90% of the roughly 29 patients. Study-wide results and caveats: Better survival was predicted when blood TCR clonality before treatment fell below the median.

This table comes from immunoSEQ multiplex PCR, and its TCRdb copy is limited to in-frame clones, with some not included. The sample lists about 130,000 clones; about 88% were seen once. About this clone: No antigen is known for it.

The germline gives CDR1 SNHLY, CDR2 FYNNEI. The CDR3 runs to 14 residues. The V end lost 8 bases, the J end lost 7 bases, and 15 bases lay between the germline ends. Time point noted: pretreatment peripheral blood. Each patient's cancer was a locally advanced or metastatic urothelial carcinoma. Between 1 and 8 samples per patient were obtained, pretreatment and on-treatment. The V call is TRBV2, the J call TRBJ1-6; D might be TRBD1 (5 bases). The sample here was PBMCs, taken around atezolizumab (anti-PD-L1) treatment. The sequence derives from a man aged 50 to 60 with urothelial cancer. The CDR3 DNA reads TGTGCCAGCGTAGGGGTGTTCAAGAATTCACCCCTCCACTTT. Its translation is CASVGVFKNSPLHF.